This T cell receptor beta chain was retrieved from a study of control samples from healthy donors and cancer patients. The repertoire was sequenced with immunoSEQ multiplex PCR; TCRdb's copy has only in-frame clones and lacks some. The sample includes roughly 170,000 clones, about 93% of them seen just once. This receptor was identified in a man aged 18 to 30 in good health. The specimen was blood.

CDR3 sequence reads: CATSDRATGGHTGELFF. The DNA of the CDR3 is TGTGCCACCAGTGATCGAGCGACAGGGGGCCACACCGGGGAGCTGTTTTTT. V and J are TRBV24-1 and TRBJ2-2; 10 bases are shared with TRBD1. CDR1 and CDR2 from the germline V gene are KGHDR and SFDVKD. CDR3 length equals 17 residues. V gave up 3 bases and J gave up 3 bases; unmatched junction bases: 6.